This T cell receptor (beta chain) stems from a study of blood T cell repertoires in COVID-19. This clone was recorded once. Produced via immunoSEQ multiplex PCR; TCRdb's table is partial and in-frame only. The sample yields fewer than 300,000 clones, 70% to 90% seen once. The TCR comes from a woman in her twenties or thirties who had recovered from COVID-19. Sequencing was carried out using PBMCs or T cells enriched from blood (not recorded which).

The DNA of the CDR3 is TGTGCCAGTAGTACAATACCGGGACAGGTACCTCACACCGGGGAGCTGTTTTTT. Protein product: CASSTIPGQVPHTGELFF. The genes are TRBV19 and TRBJ2-2; TRBD1 agrees at 8 bases. This CDR3 is built from 18 residues. V trimming: 4 bases; J trimming: 3 bases; junction bases outside the gene matches: 13. Germline V lookup: CDR1 LNHDA, CDR2 SQIVND (reference sequence).